This TCR beta chain is drawn from a study of neurological immune-mediated disorders (dated by TCRdb to between 2017 and 2020). Some background on the complete study: Among the approximately 35 multiple sclerosis patients, about 31 had relapsing-remitting MS and 3 had secondary progressive MS. Using UMI-based sequencing, the study compared peripheral blood TCR-beta repertoires from patients with HTLV-I-associated myelopathy (HAM/TSP), patients with multiple sclerosis, and healthy controls. Alongside PBMC samples, the set of some 100 TCR-beta libraries contained longitudinal samples, technical triplicates, and paired CD4+ and CD8+ T-cell subsets that had been sorted. The cohort was made up of around 70 subjects, consisting of some 14 HAM/TSP patients, around 35 multiple sclerosis patients and 20 healthy controls.

Libraries from unsorted PBMCs were made from 2 million PBMCs kept in RNAlater at -80 degrees C until RNA extraction. The multiple sclerosis patients were enrolled in a US clinical protocol that evaluated disease progression with magnetic resonance imaging. Peripheral blood was subjected to Ficoll-Hypaque density gradient centrifugation to isolate PBMCs, which were then cryopreserved in liquid nitrogen. cDNA was synthesized by template-switch 5'RACE using a primer carrying a 10-nucleotide random unique molecular identifier by which each TCR transcript was tagged. Every sequencing run yielded over 190 million TCR-beta sequences covering 15-18 subjects. The RNeasy kit was used for extraction of total RNA. The KAPA Real-time Library Amplification kit was used to amplify TCR-beta VDJ regions with primers for the TCR constant region and the 5'RACE anchor. A first PCR added sample indexes and Illumina adaptors, after which a second PCR increased the library yield. The roughly 650 bp TCR product was size-selected on a 2% E-gel SizeSelection system after Ampure bead purification. Library quality was checked on a Bioanalyzer, concentration was measured with Qubit, and libraries were quantified with the Kapa Library Quantification kit before pooling. An Illumina HiSeq 2500 sequenced the libraries paired-end 2 x 150 bp. To increase sequence diversity, roughly 24-32% phiX was spiked into each library pool. The study's own analysis went as follows. The quality-filtered reads were processed with the UMI-based MiGEC pipeline, whose error correction step removed more than 80% of the raw TCR sequences. VDJ genes were aligned to IMGT germline references, and each clonotype was defined by a unique CDR3 amino acid sequence together with V-J genes. Clonal expansion, Shannon diversity, and CDR3 relatedness (CalcPairwiseDistances, ClusterSamples) were evaluated with VDJtools, and phylogenetic trees were built with CLCbio workbench. A clone was classed as expanded if it had 8 or more unique UMIs, a cutoff based on coefficient-of-variation modelling across technical triplicates. In-frame beta chains were kept once TCRdb had trimmed the public reads at Q25 with fastp and called clones with MiXCR. Each entry is one CDR3 protein sequence, shown with its most common DNA and genes. The V and J calls follow TCRdb's processing rather than the paper's. The sample yields 55,000 to 70,000 distinct CDR3 sequences; 3.5% to 5% were counted once. The ten largest make up approximately 1.3% of the sample.

This clonotype was detected a few times. Its antigen is still unknown. Germline is not matched at one junction end, which may reflect a read error. Results and caveats for the whole study, not just this receptor: Across subjects, expanded clones never shared an identical CDR3 amino acid sequence, which suggests that the TCR-beta repertoires in every group were private. No clinical or MRI features were associated with the MS cluster, and the authors said that larger cohorts are needed. The highest TCR clonal expansion was observed in HAM/TSP patients, whereas the lowest was observed in MS patients, even when compared with healthy controls. Phylogenetic analysis grouped repertoires from 18 of 34 MS patients into a cluster of related CDR3 sequences, suggesting a possible repertoire-level signature.

The CDR3 runs 14 residues from the cysteine to the phenylalanine. Just the 42-base CDR3 DNA is kept, in frame starting at base 1. The germline V gene (reference sequence) specifies DFQATT as CDR1 and SNEGSKA as CDR2. This receptor was obtained from a man aged 25 to 45 with multiple sclerosis. Sequenced: PBMCs. The rearranged segments are TRBV20-1 and TRBJ1-5; the D gene lacks a confident call. The DNA sequence is TGCAGTGCTAGTCCTGACGGGGAGAATCAGCCCCAGAATTTT. Protein translation: CSASPDGENQPQNF.